This T cell receptor beta chain was identified during a study of lymphopenia after photon versus proton radiotherapy. General study findings and limits: Relative stability marked proton patients; photon patients lost diversity and naive cells. Oligoclonal CD8+ Temra expansion after nadir drove photon patients' diversity drop.

On this clone: Its antigen is as yet unknown.

V was clipped by 5 bases and J by 5 bases, with 22 bases between them. CDR1 and CDR2 (germline): SGHDT, YYEEEE. The CDR3 loop spans 16 amino acids. Profiling relied on immunoSEQ multiplex PCR, and the TCRdb table lists in-frame clones only, not all of them. The data contain approximately 17,000 clones, around nine tenths of them singletons. This chain links TRBV5-6 with TRBJ1-2; TRBD1 might be the D (6 bases). This sample comprised peripheral blood, obtained from a patient treated with photon-based radiotherapy. The TCR sequence derives from a man aged 55-75 years with pancreatic cancer. The CDR3 DNA reads TGTGCCAGCAGTCAACCCGCCGGGGGGCGAAGGTATGGCTACACCTTC. Its translation is CASSQPAGGRRYGYTF. The entire variable domain, with the rest obtained from reference TRBV5-6 and TRBJ1-2, is as follows: DAGVTQSPTHLIKTRGQQVTLRCSPKSGHDTVSWYQQALGQGPQFIFQYYEEEERQRGNFPDRFSGHQFPNYSSELNVNALLLGDSALYLCASSQPAGGRRYGYTFGSGTRLTVV.